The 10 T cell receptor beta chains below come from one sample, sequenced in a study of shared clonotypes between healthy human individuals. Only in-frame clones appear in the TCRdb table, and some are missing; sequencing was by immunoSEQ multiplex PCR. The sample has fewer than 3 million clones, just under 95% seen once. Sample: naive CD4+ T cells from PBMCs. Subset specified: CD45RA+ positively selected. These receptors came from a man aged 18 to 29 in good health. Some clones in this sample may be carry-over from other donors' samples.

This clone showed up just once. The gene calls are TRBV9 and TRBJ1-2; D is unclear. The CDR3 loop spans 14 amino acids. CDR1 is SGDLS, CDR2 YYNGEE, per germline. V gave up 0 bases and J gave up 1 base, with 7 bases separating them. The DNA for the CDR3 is TGTGCCAGCAGCGTAGTGTATTTTAACTATGGCTACACCTTC. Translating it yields CASSVVYFNYGYTF.

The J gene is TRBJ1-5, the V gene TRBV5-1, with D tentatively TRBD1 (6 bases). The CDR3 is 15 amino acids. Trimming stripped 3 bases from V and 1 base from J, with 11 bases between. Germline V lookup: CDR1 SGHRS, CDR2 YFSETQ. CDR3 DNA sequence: TGCGCCAGCAGCTATACAGGGTCCAGCAATCAGCCCCAGCATTTT. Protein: CASSYTGSSNQPQHF.

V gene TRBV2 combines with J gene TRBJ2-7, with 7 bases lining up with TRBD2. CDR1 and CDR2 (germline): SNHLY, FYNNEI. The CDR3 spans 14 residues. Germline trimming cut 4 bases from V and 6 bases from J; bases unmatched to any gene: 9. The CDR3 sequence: CASSAAGRASEQYF. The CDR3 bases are TGTGCCAGCAGTGCCGCAGGGAGGGCCTCCGAGCAGTACTTC.

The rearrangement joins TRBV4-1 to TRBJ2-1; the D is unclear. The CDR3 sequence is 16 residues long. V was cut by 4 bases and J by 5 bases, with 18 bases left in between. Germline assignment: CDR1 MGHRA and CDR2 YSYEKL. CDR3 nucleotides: TGCGCCAGCAGCCTCCTGGGTTCTCAAATAAACAATGAGCAGTTCTTC. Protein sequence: CASSLLGSQINNEQFF.

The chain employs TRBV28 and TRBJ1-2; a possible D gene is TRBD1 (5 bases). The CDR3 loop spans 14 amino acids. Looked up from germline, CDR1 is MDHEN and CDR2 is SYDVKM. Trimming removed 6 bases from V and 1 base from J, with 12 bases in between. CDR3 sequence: CASSYDSYNYGYTF. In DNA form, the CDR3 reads TGTGCCAGCAGCTACGACAGTTATAACTATGGCTACACCTTC.

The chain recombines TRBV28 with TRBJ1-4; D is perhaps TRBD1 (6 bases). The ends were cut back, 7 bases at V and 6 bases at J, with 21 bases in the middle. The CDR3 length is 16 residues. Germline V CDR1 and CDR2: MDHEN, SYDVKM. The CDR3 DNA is TGTGCCAGCAACCCCTATCCCCAGGGGAAGGATGAAAAACTGTTTTTT. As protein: CASNPYPQGKDEKLFF.

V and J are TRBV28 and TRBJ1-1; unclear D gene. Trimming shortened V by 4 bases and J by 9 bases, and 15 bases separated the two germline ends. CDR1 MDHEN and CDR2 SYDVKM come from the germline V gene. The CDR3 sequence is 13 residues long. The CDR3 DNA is TGTGCCAGCAGTTCGGGCGCAGGCCCGAAAGCTTTCTTT. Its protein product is CASSSGAGPKAFF.

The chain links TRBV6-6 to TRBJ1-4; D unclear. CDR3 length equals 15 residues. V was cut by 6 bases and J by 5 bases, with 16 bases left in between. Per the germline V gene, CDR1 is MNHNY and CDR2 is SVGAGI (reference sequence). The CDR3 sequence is CASSPEPVLNEKLFF. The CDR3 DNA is TGTGCCAGCAGCCCAGAACCCGTACTAAATGAAAAACTGTTTTTT.

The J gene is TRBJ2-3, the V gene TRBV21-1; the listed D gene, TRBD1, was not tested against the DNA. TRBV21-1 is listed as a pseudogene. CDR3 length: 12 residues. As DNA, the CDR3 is TGTGCCAGCAGCACCCAGACAGATACGCAGTATTTT. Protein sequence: CASSTQTDTQYF.

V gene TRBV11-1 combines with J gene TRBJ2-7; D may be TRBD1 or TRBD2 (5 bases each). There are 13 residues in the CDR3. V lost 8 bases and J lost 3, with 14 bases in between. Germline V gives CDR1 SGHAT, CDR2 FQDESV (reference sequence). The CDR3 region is CASGHGVGYEQYF. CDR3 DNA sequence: TGTGCCAGCGGACACGGGGTAGGCTACGAGCAGTACTTC.